This T cell receptor (beta chain) was observed in a study of regulatory T cells in long-lasting Graves disease. Combining iRepertoire HTBI primers with Arm-PCR of CDR3 regions, the authors built TCR beta libraries. TCRdb passed the multiplex PCR reads through MiXCR, listing each CDR3 protein once. The sample lists 700,000 or so distinct CDR3 sequences, around 32% seen once, with around 40% in the top ten. This CDR3 is built from 15 residues. Germline CDR1 DFQATT, CDR2 SNEGSKA (reference sequence). The V and J ends lost 1 base and 5 bases respectively, with 12 bases between them. This clonotype was observed a handful of times. Specified time point: persistent/refractory GD, antithyroid drugs over 5 years with positive TRAb. Following extraction of RNA from PBMCs, that RNA was used to make the TCR library. In this cohort, patients came from an endocrinology department located in Xi'an, China.

The chain is built from TRBV20-1 and TRBJ1-6; no clear D gene. This sample comprised peripheral blood mononuclear cells (PBMCs), obtained when the disease was refractory, from a patient treated with antithyroid drugs. The sequence was collected from a female donor with Graves disease. The CDR3 sequence is CSARGAAEDNSPLHF. The CDR3, as DNA: TGCAGTGCTAGAGGAGCGGCGGAGGATAATTCACCCCTCCACTTT.